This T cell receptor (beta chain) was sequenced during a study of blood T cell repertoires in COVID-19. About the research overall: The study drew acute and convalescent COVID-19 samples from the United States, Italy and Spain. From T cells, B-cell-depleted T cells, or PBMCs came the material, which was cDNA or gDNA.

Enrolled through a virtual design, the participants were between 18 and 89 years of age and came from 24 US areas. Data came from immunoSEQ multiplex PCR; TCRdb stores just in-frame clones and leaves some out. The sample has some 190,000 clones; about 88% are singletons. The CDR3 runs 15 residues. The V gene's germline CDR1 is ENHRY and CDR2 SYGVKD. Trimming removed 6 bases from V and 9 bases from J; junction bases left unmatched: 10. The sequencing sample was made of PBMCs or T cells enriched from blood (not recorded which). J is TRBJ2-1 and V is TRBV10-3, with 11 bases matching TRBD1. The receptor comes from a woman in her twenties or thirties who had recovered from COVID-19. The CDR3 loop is CAIRAPGQGEGEQFF. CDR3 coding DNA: TGTGCCATCAGGGCCCCGGGACAGGGGGAAGGTGAGCAGTTCTTC.